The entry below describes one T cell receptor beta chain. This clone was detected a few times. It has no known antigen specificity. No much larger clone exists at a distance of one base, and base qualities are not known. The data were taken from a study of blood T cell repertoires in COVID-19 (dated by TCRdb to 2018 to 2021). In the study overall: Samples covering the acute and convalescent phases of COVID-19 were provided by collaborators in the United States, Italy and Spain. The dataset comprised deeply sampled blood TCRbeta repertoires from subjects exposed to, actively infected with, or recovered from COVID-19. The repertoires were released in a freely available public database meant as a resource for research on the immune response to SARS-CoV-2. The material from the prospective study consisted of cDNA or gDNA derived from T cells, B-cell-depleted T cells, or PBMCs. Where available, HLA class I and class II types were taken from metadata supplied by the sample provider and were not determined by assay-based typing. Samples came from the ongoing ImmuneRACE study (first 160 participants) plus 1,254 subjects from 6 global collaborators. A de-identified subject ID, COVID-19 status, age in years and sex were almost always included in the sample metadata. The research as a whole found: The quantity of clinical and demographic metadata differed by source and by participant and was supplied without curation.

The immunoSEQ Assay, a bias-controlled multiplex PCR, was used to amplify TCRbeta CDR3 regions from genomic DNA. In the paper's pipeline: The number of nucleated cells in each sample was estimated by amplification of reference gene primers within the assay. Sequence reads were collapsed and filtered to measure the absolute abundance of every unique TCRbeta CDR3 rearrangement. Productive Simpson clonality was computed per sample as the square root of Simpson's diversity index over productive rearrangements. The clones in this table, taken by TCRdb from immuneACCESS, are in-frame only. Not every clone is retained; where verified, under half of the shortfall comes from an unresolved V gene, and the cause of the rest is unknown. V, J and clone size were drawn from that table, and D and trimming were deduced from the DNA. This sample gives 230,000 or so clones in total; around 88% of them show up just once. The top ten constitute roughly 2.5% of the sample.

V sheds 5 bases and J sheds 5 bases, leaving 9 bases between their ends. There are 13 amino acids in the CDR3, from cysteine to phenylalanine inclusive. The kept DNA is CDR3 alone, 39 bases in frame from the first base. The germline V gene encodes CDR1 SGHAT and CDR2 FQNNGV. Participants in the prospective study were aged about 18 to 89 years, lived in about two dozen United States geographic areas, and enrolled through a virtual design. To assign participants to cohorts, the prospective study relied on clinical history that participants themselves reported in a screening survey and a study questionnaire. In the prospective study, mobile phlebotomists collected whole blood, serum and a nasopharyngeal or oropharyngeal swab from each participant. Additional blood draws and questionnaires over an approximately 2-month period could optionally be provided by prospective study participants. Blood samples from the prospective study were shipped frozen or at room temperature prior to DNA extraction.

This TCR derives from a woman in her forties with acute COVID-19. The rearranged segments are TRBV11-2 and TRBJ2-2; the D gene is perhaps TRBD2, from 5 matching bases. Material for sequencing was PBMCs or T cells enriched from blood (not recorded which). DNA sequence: TGTGCCAGCAGCCCCGCGGGTACCGGGGAGCTGTTTTTT. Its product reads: CASSPAGTGELFF.